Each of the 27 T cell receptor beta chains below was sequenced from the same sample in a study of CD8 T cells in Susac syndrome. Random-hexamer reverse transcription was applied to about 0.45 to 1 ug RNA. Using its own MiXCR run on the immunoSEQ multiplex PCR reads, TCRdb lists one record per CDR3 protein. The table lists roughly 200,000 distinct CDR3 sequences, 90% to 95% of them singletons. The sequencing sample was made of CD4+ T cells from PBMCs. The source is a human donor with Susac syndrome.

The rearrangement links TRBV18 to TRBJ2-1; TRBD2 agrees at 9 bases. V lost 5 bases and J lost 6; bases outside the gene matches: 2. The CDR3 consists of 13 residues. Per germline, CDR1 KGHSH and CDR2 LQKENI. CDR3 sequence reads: CASSLTSGNEQFF. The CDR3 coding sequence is TGTGCCAGCTCATTGACTAGCGGCAATGAGCAGTTCTTC.

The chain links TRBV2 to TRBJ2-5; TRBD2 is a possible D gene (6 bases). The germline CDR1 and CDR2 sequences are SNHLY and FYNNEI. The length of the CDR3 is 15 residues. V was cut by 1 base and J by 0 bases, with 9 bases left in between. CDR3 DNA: TGTGCCAGCAGTGAAGTGGGGAGGTACCAAGAGACCCAGTACTTC. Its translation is CASSEVGRYQETQYF.

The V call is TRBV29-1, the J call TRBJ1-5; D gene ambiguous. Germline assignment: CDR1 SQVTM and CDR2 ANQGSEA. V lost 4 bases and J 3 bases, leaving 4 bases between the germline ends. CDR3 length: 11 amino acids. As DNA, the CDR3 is TGCAGCGTTGGGCACAATCAGCCCCAGCATTTT. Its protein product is CSVGHNQPQHF.

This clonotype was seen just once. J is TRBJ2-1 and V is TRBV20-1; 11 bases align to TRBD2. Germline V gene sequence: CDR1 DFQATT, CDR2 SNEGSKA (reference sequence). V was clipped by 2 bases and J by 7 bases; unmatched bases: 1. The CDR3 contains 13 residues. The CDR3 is CSARRTSGNEQFF. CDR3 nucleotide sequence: TGCAGTGCTAGAAGGACTAGCGGGAATGAGCAGTTCTTC.

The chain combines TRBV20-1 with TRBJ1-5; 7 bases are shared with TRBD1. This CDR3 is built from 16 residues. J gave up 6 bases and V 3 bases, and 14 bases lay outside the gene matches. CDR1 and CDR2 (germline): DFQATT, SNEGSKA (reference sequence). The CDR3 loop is CSARIPGQSSGQPQHF. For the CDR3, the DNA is TGCAGTGCTAGGATCCCGGGACAGTCGTCGGGTCAGCCCCAGCATTTT.

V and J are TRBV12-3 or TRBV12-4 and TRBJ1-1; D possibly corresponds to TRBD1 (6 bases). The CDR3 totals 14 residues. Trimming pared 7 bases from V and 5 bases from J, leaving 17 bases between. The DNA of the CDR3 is TGTGCCAGCAAGGGGGGACAATCAGGAACTGAAGCTTTCTTT. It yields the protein CASKGGQSGTEAFF.

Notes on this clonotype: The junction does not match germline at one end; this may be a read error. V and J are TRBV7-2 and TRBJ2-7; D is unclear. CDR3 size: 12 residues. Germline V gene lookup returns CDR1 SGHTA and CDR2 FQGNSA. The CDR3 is CASRPGGYQQYF. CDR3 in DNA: TGTGCCAGCAGGCCGGGCGGCTACCAGCAGTACTTC.

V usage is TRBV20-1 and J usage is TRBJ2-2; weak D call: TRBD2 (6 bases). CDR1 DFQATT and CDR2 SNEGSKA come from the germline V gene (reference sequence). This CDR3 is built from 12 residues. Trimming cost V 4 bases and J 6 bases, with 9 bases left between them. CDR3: CSAIRDSGELFF. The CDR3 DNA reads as TGCAGTGCTATCCGGGACTCCGGGGAGCTGTTTTTT.

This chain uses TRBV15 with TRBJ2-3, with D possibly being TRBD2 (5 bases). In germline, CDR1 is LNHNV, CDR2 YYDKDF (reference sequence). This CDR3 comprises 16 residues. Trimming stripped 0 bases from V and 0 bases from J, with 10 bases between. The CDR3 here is CATSRERGLSTDTQYF. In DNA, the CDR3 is TGTGCCACCAGCAGAGAACGAGGGCTTAGCACAGATACGCAGTATTTT.

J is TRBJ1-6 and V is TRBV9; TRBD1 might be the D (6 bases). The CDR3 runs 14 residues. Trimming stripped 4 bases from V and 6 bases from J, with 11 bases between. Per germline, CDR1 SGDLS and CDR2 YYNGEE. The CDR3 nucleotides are TGTGCCAGCAGCCAGACAGGACCTAATTCACCCCTCCACTTT. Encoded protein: CASSQTGPNSPLHF.

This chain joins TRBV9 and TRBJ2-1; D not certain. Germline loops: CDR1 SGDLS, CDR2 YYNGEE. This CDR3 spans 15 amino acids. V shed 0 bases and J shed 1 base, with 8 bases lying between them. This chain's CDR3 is CASSVGVGSYNEQFF. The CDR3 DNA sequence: TGTGCCAGCAGCGTAGGTGTGGGGTCCTACAATGAGCAGTTCTTC.

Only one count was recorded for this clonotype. The CDR3 is CSASAPTSYEQYF. As DNA, the CDR3 is TGCAGTGCTAGTGCCCCCACCTCCTACGAGCAGTACTTC. This chain uses TRBV20-1 with TRBJ2-7, with D uncertain. CDR1 DFQATT and CDR2 SNEGSKA come from the germline V gene (reference sequence). The CDR3 is 13 amino acids. Trimming left V 3 bases short and J 0 bases short, with 9 bases between.

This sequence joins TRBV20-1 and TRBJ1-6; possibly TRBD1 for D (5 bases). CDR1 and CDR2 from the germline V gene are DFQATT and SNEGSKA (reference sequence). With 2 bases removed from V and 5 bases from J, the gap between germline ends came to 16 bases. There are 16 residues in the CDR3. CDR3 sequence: CSARFALQGNNSPLHF. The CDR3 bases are TGCAGTGCTAGATTTGCTCTCCAGGGAAATAATTCACCCCTCCACTTT.

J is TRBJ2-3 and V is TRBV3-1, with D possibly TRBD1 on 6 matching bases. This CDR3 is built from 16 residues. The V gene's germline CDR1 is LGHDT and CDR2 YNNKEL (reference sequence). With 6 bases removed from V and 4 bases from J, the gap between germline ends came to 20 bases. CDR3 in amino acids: CASSHPMRGKADTQYF. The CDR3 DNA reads TGTGCCAGCAGTCACCCTATGAGGGGGAAGGCAGATACGCAGTATTTT.

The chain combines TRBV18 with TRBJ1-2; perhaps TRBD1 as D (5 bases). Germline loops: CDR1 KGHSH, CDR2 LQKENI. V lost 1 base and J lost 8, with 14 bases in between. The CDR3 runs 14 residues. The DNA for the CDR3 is TGTGCCAGCTCACCACGGGGCACCGACACCGGCTACACCTTC. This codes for CASSPRGTDTGYTF.

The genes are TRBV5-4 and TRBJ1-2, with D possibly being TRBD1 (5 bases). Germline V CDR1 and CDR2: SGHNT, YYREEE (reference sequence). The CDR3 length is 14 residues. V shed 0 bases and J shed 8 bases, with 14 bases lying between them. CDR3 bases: TGTGCCAGCAGCTTGGATAGCAGGGCTCTCGGCTACACCTTC. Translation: CASSLDSRALGYTF.

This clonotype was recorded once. CDR3 nucleotides: TGTGCCAGCACGGGACTGGACTATGGCTACACCTTC. Its protein product is CASTGLDYGYTF. This sequence joins TRBV2 and TRBJ1-2; D is perhaps TRBD1 (5 bases). The CDR3 is 12 residues long. Germline assignment: CDR1 SNHLY and CDR2 FYNNEI. The ends were cut back, 7 bases at V and 3 bases at J, with 9 bases in the middle. Full variable domain (rest looked up from reference TRBV2 and TRBJ1-2): EPEVTQTPSHQVTQMGQEVILRCVPISNHLYFYWYRQILGQKVEFLVSFYNNEISEKSEIFDDQFSVERPDGSNFTLKIRSTKLEDSAMYFCASTGLDYGYTFGSGTRLTVV.

The CDR3 region has the DNA TGTGCTAGTGCGGGACAGGCTCAGCCCCAGCATTTT. Translated, it gives CASAGQAQPQHF. The rearrangement joins TRBV12-5 to TRBJ1-5; 8 bases agree with TRBD1. The CDR3 length is 12 residues. Unmatched junction bases numbered 2, after V lost 7 bases and J lost 6 bases. Germline V gene sequence: CDR1 LGHNT, CDR2 FRNRAP.

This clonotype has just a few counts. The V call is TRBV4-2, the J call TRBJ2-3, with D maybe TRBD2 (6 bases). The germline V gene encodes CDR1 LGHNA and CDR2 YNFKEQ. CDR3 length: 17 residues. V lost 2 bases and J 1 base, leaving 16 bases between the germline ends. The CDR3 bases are TGTGCCAGCAGCCAATCTGGGGGGAGAGGGGGCACAGATACGCAGTATTTT. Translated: CASSQSGGRGGTDTQYF.

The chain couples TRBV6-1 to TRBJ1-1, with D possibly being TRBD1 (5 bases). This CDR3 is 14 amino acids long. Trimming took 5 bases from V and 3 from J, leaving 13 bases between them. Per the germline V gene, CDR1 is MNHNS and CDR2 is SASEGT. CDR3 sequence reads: CASSRQGVYTEAFF. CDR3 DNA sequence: TGTGCCAGCAGTAGGCAGGGCGTCTACACTGAAGCTTTCTTT.

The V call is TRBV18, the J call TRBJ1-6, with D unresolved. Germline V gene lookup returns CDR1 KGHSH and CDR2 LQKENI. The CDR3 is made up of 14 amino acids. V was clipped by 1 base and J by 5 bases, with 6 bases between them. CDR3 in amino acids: CASSPRADNSPLHF. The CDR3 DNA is TGTGCCAGCTCACCACGGGCGGATAATTCACCCCTCCACTTT.

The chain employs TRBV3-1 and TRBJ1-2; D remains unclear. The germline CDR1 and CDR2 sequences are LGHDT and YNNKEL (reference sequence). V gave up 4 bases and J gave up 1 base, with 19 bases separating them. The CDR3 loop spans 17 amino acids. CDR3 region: CASSRGASPFVNYGYTF. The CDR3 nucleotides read TGTGCCAGCAGCCGAGGAGCATCCCCTTTCGTTAACTATGGCTACACCTTC.

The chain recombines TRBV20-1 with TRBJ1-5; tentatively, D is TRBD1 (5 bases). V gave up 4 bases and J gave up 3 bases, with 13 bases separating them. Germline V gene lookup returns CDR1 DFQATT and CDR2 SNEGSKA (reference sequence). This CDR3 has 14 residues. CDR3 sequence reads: CSATLGGPNQPQHF. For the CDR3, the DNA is TGCAGTGCTACCCTGGGGGGACCCAATCAGCCCCAGCATTTT.

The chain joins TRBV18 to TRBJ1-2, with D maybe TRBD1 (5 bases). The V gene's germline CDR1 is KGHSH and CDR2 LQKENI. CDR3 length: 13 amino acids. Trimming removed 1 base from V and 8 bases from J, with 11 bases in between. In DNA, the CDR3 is TGTGCCAGCTCACCACAGGGGCAGCAAGGCTACACCTTC. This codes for CASSPQGQQGYTF.

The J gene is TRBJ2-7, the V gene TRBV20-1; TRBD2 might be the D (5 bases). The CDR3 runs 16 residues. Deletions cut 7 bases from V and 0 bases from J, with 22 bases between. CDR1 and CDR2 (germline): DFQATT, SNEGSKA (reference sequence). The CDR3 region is CSVPNIAERSSYEQYF. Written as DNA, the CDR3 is TGCAGTGTCCCAAACATAGCCGAGCGGAGCTCCTACGAGCAGTACTTC.

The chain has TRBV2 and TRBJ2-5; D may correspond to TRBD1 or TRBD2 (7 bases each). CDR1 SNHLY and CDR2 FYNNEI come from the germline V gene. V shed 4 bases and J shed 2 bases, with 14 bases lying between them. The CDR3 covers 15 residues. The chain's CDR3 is CASSGPGGGQETQYF. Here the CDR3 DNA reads TGTGCCAGCAGTGGCCCAGGGGGGGGACAAGAGACCCAGTACTTC.

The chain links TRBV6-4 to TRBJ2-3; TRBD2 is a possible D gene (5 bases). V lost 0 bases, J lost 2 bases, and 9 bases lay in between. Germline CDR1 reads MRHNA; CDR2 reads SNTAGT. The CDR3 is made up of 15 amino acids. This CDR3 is CASSDSSGYTDTQYF. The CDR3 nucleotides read TGTGCCAGCAGTGACTCGAGCGGTTACACAGATACGCAGTATTTT.